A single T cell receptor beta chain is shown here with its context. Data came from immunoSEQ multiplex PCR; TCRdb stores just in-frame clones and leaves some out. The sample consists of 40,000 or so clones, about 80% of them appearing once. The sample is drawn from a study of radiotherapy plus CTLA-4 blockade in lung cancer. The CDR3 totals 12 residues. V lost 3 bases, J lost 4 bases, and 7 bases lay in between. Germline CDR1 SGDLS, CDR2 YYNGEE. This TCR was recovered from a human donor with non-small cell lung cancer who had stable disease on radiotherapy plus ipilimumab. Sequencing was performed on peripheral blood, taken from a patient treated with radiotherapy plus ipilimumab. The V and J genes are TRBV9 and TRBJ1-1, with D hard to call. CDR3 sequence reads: CASSGGATEAFF. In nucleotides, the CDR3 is TGTGCCAGCAGCGGGGGAGCCACTGAAGCTTTCTTT. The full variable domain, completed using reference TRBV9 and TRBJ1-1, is DSGVTQTPKHLITATGQRVTLRCSPRSGDLSVYWYQQSLDQGLQFLIQYYNGEERAKGNILERFSAQQFPDLHSELNLSSLELGDSALYFCASSGGATEAFFGQGTRLTVV.